These T cell receptor beta chains were read from a single sample in a study of T cell responses to AZD1222 COVID-19 vaccine. The data were produced by immunoSEQ multiplex PCR, yet TCRdb's version contains in-frame clones alone and is incomplete. The sample records roughly 120,000 clones, approximately 90% being singletons. This specimen consisted of peripheral blood, obtained on day 0 of AZD1222 vaccination. The receptors come from an adult in good health. CDR3s include the opening cysteine and the closing phenylalanine or tryptophan. The D gene is left open where the match is weak. Clone size, where shown, is once, few, many, or a class for clones that have expanded.

>TRBV24-1|TRBJ2-3|.|.
CATSDLQGLTDTQYF
TGTGCCACCAGTGATTTGCAGGGACTGACAGATACGCAGTATTTT
>TRBV10-3|TRBJ2-1|.|.
CATAGGNNEQFF
TGTGCCACCGCCGGCGGGAACAATGAGCAGTTCTTC
>TRBV3-1/TRBV3-2|TRBJ1-2|TRBD1|.
CASSQVGGQGSGYTF
TGTGCCAGCAGCCAAGTCGGAGGACAGGGGTCTGGCTACACCTTC
>TRBV10-1|TRBJ1-1|.|.
CASSEYEGPAEAFF
TGCGCCAGCAGTGAGTATGAGGGTCCGGCTGAAGCTTTCTTT
>TRBV6-5|TRBJ1-3|TRBD1|.
CASSPGTDTIYF
TGTGCCAGCAGCCCCGGGACAGACACCATATATTTT
>TRBV5-1|TRBJ2-2|TRBD2|once
CASGLRGATGELFF
TGCGCCAGCGGTTTGCGGGGGGCGACCGGGGAGCTGTTTTTT
>TRBV13|TRBJ2-7|TRBD1|.
CASSIRDRAKEEQYF
TGTGCCAGCAGCATCCGGGACAGGGCCAAGGAGGAGCAGTACTTC
>TRBV6-5|TRBJ2-7|.|.
CASSYSYRNEQYF
TGTGCCAGCAGTTACTCTTACAGGAACGAGCAGTACTTC
>TRBV6-5|TRBJ1-1|.|.
CASSLRQGETEAFF
TGTGCCAGCAGCCTGCGGCAGGGAGAGACTGAAGCTTTCTTT
>TRBV7-9|TRBJ2-4|.|.
CASSLYRGGSNIQYF
TGTGCCAGCAGCTTATACCGGGGCGGATCAAACATTCAGTACTTC
>TRBV27|TRBJ2-7|.|once
CASSLSGGEQYF
TGTGCCAGCAGTTTATCGGGGGGCGAGCAGTACTTC
>TRBV21-1|TRBJ2-7|.|.
CASSPRRTSGRIRPHEQYF
TGTGCCAGCAGCCCAAGGAGGACTAGCGGGAGGATACGGCCGCACGAGCAGTACTTC
>TRBV5-1|TRBJ2-5|.|.
CASSLSGYQETQYF
TGCGCCAGCAGCCTGTCGGGATACCAAGAGACCCAGTACTTC
>TRBV5-1|TRBJ2-7|TRBD1|.
CASKMGTDYEQYF
TGCGCCAGCAAAATGGGGACAGACTACGAGCAGTACTTC
>TRBV19|TRBJ1-5|.|.
CASTPSRTAQRQPQHF
TGTGCCAGTACCCCGTCTAGGACAGCCCAAAGGCAGCCCCAGCATTTT
>TRBV27|TRBJ1-1|.|.
CASSLSEDTEAFF
TGTGCCAGCAGTTTAAGTGAGGACACTGAAGCTTTCTTT
>TRBV19|TRBJ1-6|.|.
CASSIATSPLHF
TGTGCCAGTAGTATAGCCACTTCACCCCTCCACTTT
>TRBV7-3|TRBJ1-5|TRBD1|.
CASSLTGGSGQPQHF
TGTGCCAGCAGCTTGACAGGGGGCTCGGGTCAGCCCCAGCATTTT
>TRBV7-9|TRBJ2-7|.|.
CASSAPWGDYEQYF
TGTGCCAGCAGCGCCCCATGGGGAGACTACGAGCAGTACTTC
>TRBV4-3|TRBJ2-3|TRBD1|.
CASRQDRGQWGDTQYF
TGCGCCAGCAGGCAAGACAGGGGGCAATGGGGAGATACGCAGTATTTT
>TRBV11-3|TRBJ2-3|TRBD2|few
CASSVLAGGLTTDTQYF
TGTGCCAGCAGCGTACTAGCGGGGGGGCTCACCACAGATACGCAGTATTTT
>TRBV5-6|TRBJ1-2|.|.
CASSRGPLDYGYTF
TGTGCCAGCTCGCGGGGCCCCCTAGACTATGGCTACACCTTC
>TRBV7-9|TRBJ2-3|TRBD2|few
CASSYTSGHTDTQYF
TGTGCCAGCAGTTACACTAGCGGTCACACAGATACGCAGTATTTT
>TRBV9|TRBJ2-3|TRBD2|.
CASSVVGLDTDTQYF
TGTGCCAGCAGCGTAGTGGGACTAGACACAGATACGCAGTATTTT
>TRBV5-8|TRBJ1-6|.|.
CASSAAVSSYNSPLHF
TGTGCCAGCAGCGCCGCGGTTAGCTCCTATAATTCACCCCTCCACTTT
>TRBV27|TRBJ2-2|.|.
CASSLPNTGELFF
TGTGCCAGCAGTTTACCCAACACCGGGGAGCTGTTTTTT
>TRBV27|TRBJ1-2|.|.
CASSSTGGLGGGYTF
TGTGCCAGCAGTTCGACCGGAGGCTTGGGGGGAGGCTACACCTTC
>TRBV9|TRBJ2-7|.|.
CASSASGTPTYEQYF
TGTGCCAGCAGCGCTTCCGGGACCCCGACCTACGAGCAGTACTTC
>TRBV19|TRBJ1-1|.|.
CASSITGDNTEAFF
TGTGCCAGTAGTATTACAGGTGATAACACTGAAGCTTTCTTT
>TRBV7-3|TRBJ2-1|.|.
CASSLGLVNEQFF
TGTGCCAGCAGCTTAGGGCTAGTCAATGAGCAGTTCTTC
>TRBV9|TRBJ2-2|TRBD1|.
CASSARDRLTGELFF
TGTGCCAGCAGCGCCAGGGACAGGTTAACGGGGGAGCTGTTTTTT
>TRBV7-9|TRBJ2-6|.|.
CASPLVGYSGANVLTF
TGTGCCAGCCCCCTGGTGGGTTACTCTGGGGCCAACGTCCTGACTTTC
>TRBV27|TRBJ2-5|.|.
CASSTTVQETQYF
TGTGCCAGCAGTACGACAGTTCAAGAGACCCAGTACTTC
>TRBV11-3|TRBJ2-5|.|.
CASSLALRDGTQYF
TGTGCCAGCAGCTTAGCCCTCCGGGACGGGACCCAGTACTTC
>TRBV28|TRBJ2-2|.|few
CASLGIGNTGELFF
TGTGCCAGTCTGGGTATCGGGAACACCGGGGAGCTGTTTTTT
>TRBV30|TRBJ2-7|.|.
CAWSVASGYEQYF
TGTGCCTGGAGTGTGGCCAGCGGCTACGAGCAGTACTTC